Below are 14 T cell receptor beta chains sequenced from a single sample in a study of T-cell memory formation after mild COVID-19. TCRdb reprocessed the 5' RACE reads with MiXCR, giving one entry per CDR3 protein. The sample comprises about 560,000 distinct CDR3 sequences, more than 15% of which are singletons, and around 13% rests with the top ten. Material for sequencing was PBMCs or a T cell subset sorted from them (not recorded which). The receptor source for this set is an adult woman who had mild COVID-19 (a few samples of this study predate the infection). Cell type and time point are not known.

The chain is built from TRBV30 and TRBJ1-1; no reliable D call. CDR3 length: 14 amino acids. The germline V gene has CDR1 GTSNPN and CDR2 SVGIG (reference sequence). V lost 1 base to trimming and J lost 0 bases, with 9 bases between them. In DNA, the CDR3 is TGTGCCTGGAGTGCAGGCGGAATGAACACTGAAGCTTTCTTT. Amino acid sequence: CAWSAGGMNTEAFF. Looking up the rest from reference TRBV30 and TRBJ1-1 gives the full variable domain: SQTIHQWPATLVQPVGSPLSLECTVEGTSNPNLYWYRQAAGRGLQLLFYSVGIGQISSEVPQNLSASRPQDRQFILSSKKLLLSDSGFYLCAWSAGGMNTEAFFGQGTRLTVV.

The chain is built from TRBV2 and TRBJ1-1; 10 bases are a match to TRBD1. Germline CDR1 and CDR2: SNHLY and FYNNEI. This CDR3 comprises 15 residues. V lost 4 bases, J lost 6 bases, and 8 bases stayed unmatched. The CDR3 is CASSGGTGDPPEAFF. The CDR3, as DNA: TGTGCCAGCAGTGGGGGGACAGGGGATCCCCCTGAAGCTTTCTTT.

This rearrangement joins TRBV7-6 to TRBJ2-5, with TRBD2 identical over 8 bases. Germline CDR1 is SGHVS and CDR2 is FNYEAQ. The CDR3 spans 14 residues. Trimming at V came to 5 bases and at J to 5 bases, leaving 7 bases not matched to a gene. CDR3 in amino acids: CASSLIRGGETQYF. The CDR3 region has the DNA TGTGCCAGCAGCCTAATCCGGGGGGGCGAGACCCAGTACTTC.

This chain connects TRBV7-2 to TRBJ2-7, with D uncertain. From germline, CDR1 is SGHTA and CDR2 FQGNSA. V was shortened by 1 base and J by 1 base, with 8 bases between the two germline ends. The length of the CDR3 is 14 residues. CDR3 bases: TGTGCCAGCAGCTTAGAGTTCGCTTCCTACGAGCAGTACTTC. Amino acid sequence: CASSLEFASYEQYF.

The V and J genes are TRBV20-1 and TRBJ1-2, with D perhaps TRBD1 (5 bases). This CDR3 has 12 amino acids. Germline loops: CDR1 DFQATT, CDR2 SNEGSKA (reference sequence). Trimming stripped 1 base from V and 8 bases from J, with 11 bases between. CDR3 residues: CSARVRASGYTF. In nucleotides, the CDR3 is TGCAGTGCTAGAGTCAGGGCAAGCGGCTACACCTTC.

This clonotype was recorded a few times. The rearrangement links TRBV20-1 to TRBJ2-5, with TRBD1 identical over 7 bases. Germline CDR1 is DFQATT and CDR2 is SNEGSKA (reference sequence). This CDR3 has 14 residues. With 1 base clipped from V and 2 bases from J, the junction kept 4 bases outside the gene matches. CDR3 in DNA: TGCAGTGCTAGAGCTCCGGACAGGCAAGAGACCCAGTACTTC. Protein product: CSARAPDRQETQYF.

The rearrangement uses TRBV5-1 and TRBJ2-7; 11 positions agree with TRBD1. The germline V gene has CDR1 SGHRS and CDR2 YFSETQ. This CDR3 is built from 13 residues. With V trimmed by 3 bases and J by 6 bases, 2 bases remained unmatched. CDR3 sequence: CASSSGTGGEQYF. In nucleotides, the CDR3 is TGCGCCAGCAGCTCCGGGACAGGGGGCGAGCAGTACTTC.

The gene calls are TRBV12-1 and TRBJ1-1; the table gives TRBD1 as D, unverified against the DNA. TRBV12-1 is shown as a pseudogene. CDR3 length: 16 residues. CDR3 bases: TGTGCCAGCAGCCCGGCCTCAGGGGTTGGGAACACTGAAGCTTTCTTT. Encoded protein: CASSPASGVGNTEAFF.

The gene calls are TRBV25-1 and TRBJ1-6; TRBD1 might be the D (5 bases). The CDR3 covers 12 residues. CDR1 MGHDK and CDR2 SYGVNS come from the germline V gene. V gave up 6 bases and J gave up 10 bases, with 10 bases separating them. The chain's CDR3 is CASRGGLSPLHF. The CDR3 coding sequence is TGTGCCAGCAGGGGGGGGTTGTCACCCCTCCACTTT.

The chain is built from TRBV14 and TRBJ2-7; 13 bases are a match to TRBD2. There are 17 residues in the CDR3. J gave up 2 bases and V 6 bases, and 10 bases lay outside the gene matches. Germline CDR1 is SGHDN and CDR2 is FVKESK. The CDR3 reads CASSDGLAGVPPYEQYF. CDR3 DNA sequence: TGTGCCAGCAGTGACGGACTAGCGGGAGTACCCCCCTACGAGCAGTACTTC.

This clonotype appeared a few times. The J gene is TRBJ2-3, the V gene TRBV27, with 7 bases lining up with TRBD2. The germline CDR1 and CDR2 sequences are MNHEY and SMNVEV (reference sequence). The CDR3 covers 15 residues. Losses at the gene ends were 10 bases for V and 0 bases for J; bases not matched to a gene: 10. CDR3: CATTPGGISTDTQYF. In DNA, the CDR3 is TGTGCCACCACGCCCGGGGGGATCAGCACAGATACGCAGTATTTT.

In its sample, this clonotype was seen many times. V and J are TRBV3-1 and TRBJ2-7, with TRBD1 matching over 7 bases. The germline CDR1 and CDR2 sequences are LGHDT and YNNKEL (reference sequence). V trimming: 11 bases; J trimming: 6 bases; junction bases outside the gene matches: 1. CDR3 length equals 9 residues. The CDR3 region has the DNA TGTGCCGCAGGGGGCGAGCAGTACTTC. Protein: CAAGGEQYF.

CDR3 sequence (DNA): TGTGCCAGCAGGTCTCAGGGGGCCTCCTACAATGAGCAGTTCTTC. Its protein product is CASRSQGASYNEQFF. V usage is TRBV7-2 and J usage is TRBJ2-1, with 8 bases that match TRBD1. This CDR3 is built from 15 residues. Germline values: CDR1 SGHTA, CDR2 FQGNSA. The ends lost 6 bases at V and 0 bases at J; junction bases unmatched: 4.

Only a few counts were recorded for this clonotype. The V gene is TRBV20-1, the J gene TRBJ1-2, with D possibly matching TRBD1 (6 bases). This CDR3 has 17 amino acids. Germline lookup yields CDR1 DFQATT and CDR2 SNEGSKA (reference sequence). Trimming stripped 2 bases from V and 8 bases from J, with 27 bases between. CDR3: CSARTTGTLLSVGGYTF. The CDR3 nucleotides are TGCAGTGCTAGAACAACCGGGACACTCCTAAGTGTGGGGGGCTACACCTTC.